The 18 T cell receptor beta chains below come from one sample, sequenced in a study of T cell responses to AZD1222 COVID-19 vaccine. Method: immunoSEQ multiplex PCR; TCRdb's copy keeps in-frame clones and lacks some. Of 100,000 to 150,000 clones listed, about 89% are singletons. Sequenced material: peripheral blood, taken on day 0 of AZD1222 vaccination. These receptors all stem from an adult in good health.

The chain employs TRBV20-1 and TRBJ2-3; D is possibly TRBD2 (6 bases). The CDR3 extends over 13 amino acids. Germline V gene lookup returns CDR1 DFQATT and CDR2 SNEGSKA (reference sequence). V was clipped by 3 bases and J by 2 bases, with 9 bases between them. The CDR3 is CSASWDSTDTQYF. Here the CDR3 DNA reads TGCAGTGCTAGTTGGGACTCCACAGATACGCAGTATTTT.

This chain uses TRBV5-1 with TRBJ1-2; D unresolved. The V end lost 0 bases, the J end lost 8 bases, and 20 bases lay between the germline ends. The CDR3 length is 16 residues. Germline V lookup: CDR1 SGHRS, CDR2 YFSETQ. This chain's CDR3 is CASSLAVGNYLGGYTF. Written as DNA, the CDR3 is TGCGCCAGCAGCTTGGCCGTCGGGAATTACTTGGGGGGCTACACCTTC. Full variable domain (missing parts from reference TRBV5-1 and TRBJ1-2): KAGVTQTPRYLIKTRGQQVTLSCSPISGHRSVSWYQQTPGQGLQFLFEYFSETQRNKGNFPGRFSGRQFSNSRSEMNVSTLELGDSALYLCASSLAVGNYLGGYTFGSGTRLTVV.

The chain uses TRBV9 and TRBJ1-1; D unclear. V lost 0 bases and J lost 1, with 16 bases in between. Per germline, CDR1 SGDLS and CDR2 YYNGEE. The CDR3 consists of 17 residues. The CDR3 reads CASSVVKGGFSNTEAFF. The CDR3 nucleotides are TGTGCCAGCAGCGTAGTTAAGGGTGGGTTCTCGAACACTGAAGCTTTCTTT.

In this sample, this clone turned up a few times. The chain links TRBV25-1 to TRBJ2-7; 9 positions agree with TRBD1. From germline, CDR1 is MGHDK and CDR2 SYGVNS. Unmatched junction bases numbered 11, after V lost 7 bases and J lost 4 bases. The CDR3 is 15 amino acids. DNA of the CDR3: TGTGCCAGCACCCGCCAAGGGACAGGGACGTACGAGCAGTACTTC. Translating gives CASTRQGTGTYEQYF.

This clone has more than one count but fewer than ten. The chain is built from TRBV28 and TRBJ1-5, with a tentative D call TRBD1 (5 bases). CDR3 length equals 14 residues. Germline V CDR1 and CDR2: MDHEN, SYDVKM. For the CDR3, the DNA is TGTGCGACCCAGGGCCTTGAGGTCGCGCAGCCCCAGCATTTT. It is translated as CATQGLEVAQPQHF.

V usage is TRBV2 and J usage is TRBJ1-6, with D uncertain. V gave up 6 bases and J gave up 8 bases, with 5 bases separating them. Germline lookup yields CDR1 SNHLY and CDR2 FYNNEI. The CDR3 consists of 11 residues. Here the CDR3 reads CASSAYSPLHF. CDR3 bases: TGTGCCAGCAGCGCTTATTCACCCCTCCACTTT. Looking up the rest from reference TRBV2 and TRBJ1-6 gives the full variable domain: EPEVTQTPSHQVTQMGQEVILRCVPISNHLYFYWYRQILGQKVEFLVSFYNNEISEKSEIFDDQFSVERPDGSNFTLKIRSTKLEDSAMYFCASSAYSPLHFGNGTRLTVT.

This rearrangement joins TRBV10-1 to TRBJ1-1; D perhaps matches TRBD1 (5 bases). Looked up from germline, CDR1 is WNHNN and CDR2 is SYGVQD (reference sequence). The V and J ends lost 0 bases and 8 bases respectively, with 10 bases between them. The CDR3 contains 13 residues. CDR3 protein: CASSESSRVEAFF. In DNA form, the CDR3 reads TGCGCCAGCAGTGAGTCGAGCAGGGTAGAAGCTTTCTTT.

The rearrangement links TRBV6-2 or TRBV6-3 to TRBJ1-5, with a weak D call TRBD1 (6 bases). CDR3 length: 16 amino acids. The germline V and J ends were trimmed by 6 bases and 0 bases, with 15 bases remaining between them. CDR1 and CDR2 from the germline V gene are MNHEY and SVGEGT. The CDR3 loop is CASSPNTGYSNQPQHF. The CDR3, as DNA: TGTGCCAGCAGCCCCAATACAGGGTATAGCAATCAGCCCCAGCATTTT.

This sequence joins TRBV5-1 and TRBJ1-2; no firm D call. Per the germline V gene, CDR1 is SGHRS and CDR2 is YFSETQ. The CDR3 length is 13 residues. V was cut by 0 bases and J by 5 bases, with 8 bases left in between. CDR3 DNA sequence: TGCGCCAGCAGCTTGGATGGGAAATATGGCTACACCTTC. As protein: CASSLDGKYGYTF. Full variable domain (missing parts from reference TRBV5-1 and TRBJ1-2): KAGVTQTPRYLIKTRGQQVTLSCSPISGHRSVSWYQQTPGQGLQFLFEYFSETQRNKGNFPGRFSGRQFSNSRSEMNVSTLELGDSALYLCASSLDGKYGYTFGSGTRLTVV.

The CDR3 is CASSWGRTGSYVYNSPLHF. CDR3 nucleotide sequence: TGCGCCAGCAGCTGGGGACGTACAGGATCTTATGTATATAATTCACCCCTCCACTTT. V and J are TRBV5-1 and TRBJ1-6, with a tentative D call TRBD1 (5 bases). The V gene lost 3 bases and the J gene lost 4 bases, with 23 bases spanning the gap. Germline CDR1 reads SGHRS; CDR2 reads YFSETQ. The CDR3 is made up of 19 amino acids. The full variable domain, with the rest looked up from reference TRBV5-1 and TRBJ1-6, is KAGVTQTPRYLIKTRGQQVTLSCSPISGHRSVSWYQQTPGQGLQFLFEYFSETQRNKGNFPGRFSGRQFSNSRSEMNVSTLELGDSALYLCASSWGRTGSYVYNSPLHFGNGTRLTVT.

The rearrangement joins TRBV5-6 to TRBJ1-2, with D tentatively TRBD1 (5 bases). This CDR3 comprises 15 residues. The V gene's germline CDR1 is SGHDT and CDR2 YYEEEE. V was clipped by 1 base and J by 3 bases, with 13 bases between them. The CDR3 reads CASSLLFGGDYGYTF. The CDR3 DNA is TGTGCCAGCAGCTTGTTGTTTGGGGGTGACTATGGCTACACCTTC.

This chain joins TRBV7-2 and TRBJ2-1; 10 bases map to TRBD2. Per germline, CDR1 SGHTA and CDR2 FQGNSA. The junction had 2 bases not matched to a gene; V was cut back by 1 base and J by 2 bases. This CDR3 contains 16 residues. The CDR3 region is CASSLDSGGAYNEQFF. In DNA form, the CDR3 reads TGTGCCAGCAGCTTAGACAGCGGGGGGGCCTACAATGAGCAGTTCTTC.

V usage is TRBV5-1 and J usage is TRBJ2-2; D call uncertain. This CDR3 region has 12 residues. V lost 4 bases, J lost 6 bases, and 7 bases lay in between. CDR1 SGHRS and CDR2 YFSETQ come from the germline V gene. CDR3 DNA: TGCGCCAGCAGCCTTCCGCCCGGGGAGCTGTTTTTT. This encodes CASSLPPGELFF.

The V call is TRBV30, the J call TRBJ1-2; D unclear. Trimming stripped 0 bases from V and 0 bases from J, with 14 bases between. The CDR3 runs 16 residues. Germline CDR1 reads GTSNPN; CDR2 reads SVGIG (reference sequence). CDR3 bases: TGTGCCTGGAGTGTACAGATATGGGTAGCTAACTATGGCTACACCTTC. Protein: CAWSVQIWVANYGYTF.

This sequence joins TRBV6-5 and TRBJ1-5, with D hard to call. CDR1 MNHEY and CDR2 SVGAGI come from the germline V gene. Trimming took off 3 bases at V and 6 bases at J, with 6 bases between the two ends. The CDR3 covers 12 residues. CDR3 loop: CASSYIGQPQHF. The DNA for the CDR3 is TGTGCCAGCAGTTATATCGGTCAGCCCCAGCATTTT.

J is TRBJ2-3 and V is TRBV7-2; no definite D call. CDR3 length equals 14 residues. The V gene lost 5 bases and the J gene lost 4 bases, with 13 bases spanning the gap. Germline CDR1 SGHTA, CDR2 FQGNSA. CDR3 sequence: CASSMGSLADTQYF. CDR3 sequence (DNA): TGTGCCAGCAGCATGGGGTCGCTGGCAGATACGCAGTATTTT.

The CDR3 nucleotides read TGTGCCAGCTCACCAGGACAGGACTACTATGGCTACACCTTC. Its protein product is CASSPGQDYYGYTF. This chain connects TRBV18 to TRBJ1-2; 7 bases agree with TRBD1. The germline V gene encodes CDR1 KGHSH and CDR2 LQKENI. There are 14 residues in the CDR3. After removal of 2 bases from V and 3 bases from J, the junction contained 3 bases not matched to a gene.

CDR3 sequence reads: CASSPGASLPTDTQYF. The CDR3 DNA is TGTGCCAGCAGCCCAGGGGCGTCCCTCCCCACAGATACGCAGTATTTT. This rearrangement joins TRBV11-2 to TRBJ2-3, with a weak D call TRBD1 (6 bases). The CDR3 loop spans 16 amino acids. V gave up 5 bases and J gave up 2 bases, with 17 bases separating them. The germline V gene has CDR1 SGHAT and CDR2 FQNNGV. Complete variable domain (other parts from reference TRBV11-2 and TRBJ2-3): EAGVAQSPRYKIIEKRQSVAFWCNPISGHATLYWYQQILGQGPKLLIQFQNNGVVDDSQLPKDRFSAERLKGVDSTLKIQPAKLEDSAVYLCASSPGASLPTDTQYFGPGTRLTVL.